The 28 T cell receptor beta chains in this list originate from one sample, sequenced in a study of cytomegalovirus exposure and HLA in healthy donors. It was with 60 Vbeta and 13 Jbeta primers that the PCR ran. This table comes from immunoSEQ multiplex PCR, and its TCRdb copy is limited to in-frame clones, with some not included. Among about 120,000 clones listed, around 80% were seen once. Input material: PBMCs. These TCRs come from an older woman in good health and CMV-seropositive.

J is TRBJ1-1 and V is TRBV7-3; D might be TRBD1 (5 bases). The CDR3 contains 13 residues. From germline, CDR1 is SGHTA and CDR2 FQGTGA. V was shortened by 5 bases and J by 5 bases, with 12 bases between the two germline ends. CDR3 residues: CASSTGGGTEAFF. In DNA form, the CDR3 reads TGTGCCAGCAGCACCGGTGGGGGGACTGAAGCTTTCTTT.

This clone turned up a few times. CDR3 coding DNA: TGTGCCAGTAGTATAAGGCAGGGGCACACTGAAGCTTTCTTT. This encodes CASSIRQGHTEAFF. The chain employs TRBV19 and TRBJ1-1; possibly TRBD1 for D (6 bases). Trimming cost V 2 bases and J 3 bases, with 10 bases left between them. The germline V gene has CDR1 LNHDA and CDR2 SQIVND (reference sequence). This CDR3 region has 14 residues. The whole variable domain, filled in from reference TRBV19 and TRBJ1-1, reads DGGITQSPKYLFRKEGQNVTLSCEQNLNHDAMYWYRQDPGQGLRLIYYSQIVNDFQKGDIAEGYSVSREKKESFPLTVTSAQKNPTAFYLCASSIRQGHTEAFFGQGTRLTVV.

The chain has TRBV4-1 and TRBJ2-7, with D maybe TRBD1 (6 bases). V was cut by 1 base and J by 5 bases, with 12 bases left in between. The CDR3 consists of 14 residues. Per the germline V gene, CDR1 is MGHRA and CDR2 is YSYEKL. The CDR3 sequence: CASSQARDNDEQYF. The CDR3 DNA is TGCGCCAGCAGCCAAGCTAGGGACAACGACGAGCAGTACTTC.

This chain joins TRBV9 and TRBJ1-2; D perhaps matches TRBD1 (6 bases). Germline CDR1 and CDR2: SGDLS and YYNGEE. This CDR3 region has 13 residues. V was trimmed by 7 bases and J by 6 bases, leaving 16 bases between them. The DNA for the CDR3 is TGTGCCAGCGGGGGCCAGGGTATCAATGGCTACACCTTC. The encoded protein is CASGGQGINGYTF.

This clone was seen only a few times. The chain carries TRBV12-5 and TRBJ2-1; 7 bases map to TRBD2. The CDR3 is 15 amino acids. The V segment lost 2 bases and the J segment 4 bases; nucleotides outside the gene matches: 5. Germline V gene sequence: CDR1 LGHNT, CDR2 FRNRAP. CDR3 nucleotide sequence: TGTGCTAGTGGTTTGCGGGAGGCCAGTTACAATGAGCAGTTCTTC. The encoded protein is CASGLREASYNEQFF.

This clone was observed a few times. The CDR3 coding sequence is TGTGCCAGCATCCACAGCAGGGGGCTCGGGGAGCAGTACTTC. Protein product: CASIHSRGLGEQYF. This chain links TRBV6-5 with TRBJ2-7, with TRBD1 matching over 8 bases. J lost 7 bases, V lost 7 bases, and 12 bases had no gene match. CDR3 length: 14 amino acids. Germline V lookup: CDR1 MNHEY, CDR2 SVGAGI.

The CDR3 region has the DNA TGTGCCAGCAGTGTAACCGGGACAGAGGGGGTTCAGCCCCAGCATTTT. Translating it yields CASSVTGTEGVQPQHF. The J gene is TRBJ1-5, the V gene TRBV6-1; 7 bases are shared with TRBD1. The germline V gene has CDR1 MNHNS and CDR2 SASEGT. V was clipped by 4 bases and J by 6 bases; unmatched bases: 12. The CDR3 totals 16 residues.

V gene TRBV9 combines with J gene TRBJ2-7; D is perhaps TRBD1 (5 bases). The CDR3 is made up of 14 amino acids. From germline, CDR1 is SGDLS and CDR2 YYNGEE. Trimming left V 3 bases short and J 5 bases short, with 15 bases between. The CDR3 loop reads CASSGGYRHDEQYF. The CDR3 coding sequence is TGTGCCAGCAGCGGGGGCTACAGGCACGACGAGCAGTACTTC.

The chain's CDR3 is CASSHMGTGSYYEQYF. The CDR3 bases are TGCGCCAGCAGCCATATGGGTACAGGGTCATACTACGAGCAGTACTTC. V is TRBV4-1 and J is TRBJ2-5, with a possible D match to TRBD1 (6 bases). The DNA end is more similar to TRBJ2-7, so the J call may be wrong. CDR1 and CDR2 from the germline V gene are MGHRA and YSYEKL. The CDR3 extends over 16 amino acids.

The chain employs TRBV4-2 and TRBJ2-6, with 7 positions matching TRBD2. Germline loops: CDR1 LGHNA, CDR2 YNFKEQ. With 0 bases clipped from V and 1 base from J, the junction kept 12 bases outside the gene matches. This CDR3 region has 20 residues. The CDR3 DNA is TGTGCCAGCAGCCAAGAAAGACTAGGGGACTACTCTTCTGGGGCCAACGTCCTGACTTTC. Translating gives CASSQERLGDYSSGANVLTF.

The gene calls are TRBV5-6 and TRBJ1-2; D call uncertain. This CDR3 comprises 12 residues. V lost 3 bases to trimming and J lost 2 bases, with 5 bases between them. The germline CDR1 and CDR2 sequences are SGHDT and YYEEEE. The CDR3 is CASSSQNYGYTF. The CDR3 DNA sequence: TGTGCCAGCAGCTCCCAGAACTATGGCTACACCTTC.

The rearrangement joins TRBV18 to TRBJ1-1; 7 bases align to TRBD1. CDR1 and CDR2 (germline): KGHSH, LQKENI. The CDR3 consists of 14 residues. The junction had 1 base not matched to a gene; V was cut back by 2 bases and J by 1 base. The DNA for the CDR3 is TGTGCCAGCTCACCAAGGACAGGGAACACTGAAGCTTTCTTT. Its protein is CASSPRTGNTEAFF.

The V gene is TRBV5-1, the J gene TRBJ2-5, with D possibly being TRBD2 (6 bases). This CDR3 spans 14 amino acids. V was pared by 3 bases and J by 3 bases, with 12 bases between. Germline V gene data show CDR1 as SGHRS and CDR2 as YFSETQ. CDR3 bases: TGCGCCAGCAGCTCCGGGACTGCGGAAGAGACCCAGTACTTC. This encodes CASSSGTAEETQYF.

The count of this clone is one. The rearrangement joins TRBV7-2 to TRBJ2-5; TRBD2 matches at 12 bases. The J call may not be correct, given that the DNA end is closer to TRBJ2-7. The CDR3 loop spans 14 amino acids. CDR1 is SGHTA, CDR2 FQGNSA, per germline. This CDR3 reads CASSSWTSGNEQYF. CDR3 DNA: TGTGCCAGCAGCTCTTGGACTAGCGGGAACGAGCAGTACTTC.

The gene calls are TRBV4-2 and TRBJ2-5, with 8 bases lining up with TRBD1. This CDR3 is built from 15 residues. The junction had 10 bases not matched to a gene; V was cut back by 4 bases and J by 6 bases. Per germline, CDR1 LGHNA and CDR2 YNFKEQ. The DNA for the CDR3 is TGTGCCAGCAGCCCCTCTGATAGGACAGGGAAGACCCAGTACTTC. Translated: CASSPSDRTGKTQYF.

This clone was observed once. Written as DNA, the CDR3 is TGTGCCAGCAGTGGTACCGGGACAGGGGGCAGCGGGGAGCTGTTTTTT. It encodes CASSGTGTGGSGELFF. This rearrangement joins TRBV2 to TRBJ2-2; 12 nucleotides align to TRBD1. CDR3 length equals 16 residues. Losses at the gene ends were 4 bases for V and 7 bases for J; bases not matched to a gene: 7. Germline V gene data show CDR1 as SNHLY and CDR2 as FYNNEI.

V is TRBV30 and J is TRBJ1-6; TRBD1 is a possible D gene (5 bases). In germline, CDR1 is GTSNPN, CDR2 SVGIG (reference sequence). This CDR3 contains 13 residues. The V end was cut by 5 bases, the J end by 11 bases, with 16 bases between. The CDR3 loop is CAWGRRADPPLHF. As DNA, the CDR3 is TGTGCCTGGGGTCGCAGGGCGGATCCACCCCTCCACTTT.

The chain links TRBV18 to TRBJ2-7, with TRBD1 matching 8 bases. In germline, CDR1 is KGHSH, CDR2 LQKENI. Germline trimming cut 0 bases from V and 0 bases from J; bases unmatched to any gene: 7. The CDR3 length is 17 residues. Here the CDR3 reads CASSPPRQGTHSYEQYF. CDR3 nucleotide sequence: TGTGCCAGCTCACCACCTCGACAGGGGACACACTCCTACGAGCAGTACTTC.

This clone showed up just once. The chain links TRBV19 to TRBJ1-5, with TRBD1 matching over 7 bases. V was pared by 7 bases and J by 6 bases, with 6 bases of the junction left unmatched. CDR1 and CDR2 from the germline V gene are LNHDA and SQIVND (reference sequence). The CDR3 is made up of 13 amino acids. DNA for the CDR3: TGTGCCAGTAAGGGGACAGCGAGTCAGCCCCAGCATTTT. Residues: CASKGTASQPQHF. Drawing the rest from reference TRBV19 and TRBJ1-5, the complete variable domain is DGGITQSPKYLFRKEGQNVTLSCEQNLNHDAMYWYRQDPGQGLRLIYYSQIVNDFQKGDIAEGYSVSREKKESFPLTVTSAQKNPTAFYLCASKGTASQPQHFGDGTRLSIL.

CDR3 in amino acids: CASSEAPSQSGSYEQYF. CDR3 coding DNA: TGTGCCAGCAGTGAAGCGCCTAGTCAAAGCGGCTCCTACGAGCAGTACTTC. The V call is TRBV6-1, the J call TRBJ2-7, with D possibly matching TRBD2 (5 bases). Trimming removed 0 bases at V and 0 bases at J, with 15 bases between. CDR3 length equals 17 residues. The germline gives CDR1 MNHNS, CDR2 SASEGT.

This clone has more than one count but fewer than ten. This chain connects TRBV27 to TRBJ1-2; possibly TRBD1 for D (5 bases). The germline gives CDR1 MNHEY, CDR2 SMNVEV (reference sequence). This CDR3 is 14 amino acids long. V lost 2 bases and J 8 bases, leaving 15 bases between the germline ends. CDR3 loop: CASSLTRGLEGYTF. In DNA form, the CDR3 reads TGTGCCAGCAGTTTAACCCGGGGACTTGAGGGCTACACCTTC.

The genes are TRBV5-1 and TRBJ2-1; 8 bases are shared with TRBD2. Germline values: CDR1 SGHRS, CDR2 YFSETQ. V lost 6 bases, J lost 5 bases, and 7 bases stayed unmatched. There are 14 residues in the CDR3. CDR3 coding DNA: TGCGCCAGCATTCGGGAGGGTCCCCACAATGAGCAGTTCTTC. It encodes CASIREGPHNEQFF.

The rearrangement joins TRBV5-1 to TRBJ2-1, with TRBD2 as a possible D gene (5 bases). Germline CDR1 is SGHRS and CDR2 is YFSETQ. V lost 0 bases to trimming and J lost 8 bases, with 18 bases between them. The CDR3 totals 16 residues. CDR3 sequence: CASSLGRARVRYEQFF. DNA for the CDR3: TGCGCCAGCAGCTTGGGGCGGGCCCGGGTTCGGTATGAGCAGTTCTTC.

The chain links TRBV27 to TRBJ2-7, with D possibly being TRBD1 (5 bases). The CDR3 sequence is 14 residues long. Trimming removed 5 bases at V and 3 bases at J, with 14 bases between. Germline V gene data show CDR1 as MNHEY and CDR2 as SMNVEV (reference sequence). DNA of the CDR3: TGTGCCAGCAGTCCGATAGACAGAAACTACGAGCAGTACTTC. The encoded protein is CASSPIDRNYEQYF.

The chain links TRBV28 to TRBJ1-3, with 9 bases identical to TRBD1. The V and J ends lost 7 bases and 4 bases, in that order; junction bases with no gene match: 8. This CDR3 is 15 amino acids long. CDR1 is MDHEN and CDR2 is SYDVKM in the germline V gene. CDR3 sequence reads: CASISPGTGGNTIYF. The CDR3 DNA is TGTGCCAGCATTTCACCTGGGACAGGGGGAAACACCATATATTTT.

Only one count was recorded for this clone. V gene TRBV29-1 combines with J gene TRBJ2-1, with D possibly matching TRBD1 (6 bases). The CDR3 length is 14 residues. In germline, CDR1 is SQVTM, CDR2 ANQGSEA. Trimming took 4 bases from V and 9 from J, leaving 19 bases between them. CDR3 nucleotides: TGCAGCGTTGTGGACAGTGAGAAAGTTGGTGAGCAGTTCTTC. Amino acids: CSVVDSEKVGEQFF.

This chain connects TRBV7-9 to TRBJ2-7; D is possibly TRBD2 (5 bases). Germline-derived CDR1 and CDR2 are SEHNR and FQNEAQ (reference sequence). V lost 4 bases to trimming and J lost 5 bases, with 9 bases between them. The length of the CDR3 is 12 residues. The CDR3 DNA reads TGTGCCAGCAGCTCCCCCGGGAACGAGCAGTACTTC. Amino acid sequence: CASSSPGNEQYF.

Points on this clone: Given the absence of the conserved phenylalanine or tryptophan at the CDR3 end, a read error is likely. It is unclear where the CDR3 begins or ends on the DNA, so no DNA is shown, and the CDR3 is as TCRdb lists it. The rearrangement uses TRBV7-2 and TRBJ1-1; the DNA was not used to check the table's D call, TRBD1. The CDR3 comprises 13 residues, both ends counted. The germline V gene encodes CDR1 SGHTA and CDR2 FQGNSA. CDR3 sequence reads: CASSPTGTGIPVV.